This T cell receptor beta chain originates from a study of tumor-infiltrating lymphocytes in primary liver carcinoma (dated by TCRdb to between 2016 and 2019). With regard to the full study: Hepatocellular carcinoma (four) or combined HCC and intrahepatic cholangiocarcinoma (one) was present in the five patients, who were three men and two women aged 30 to 69 years. The five patients had tumors of stage T1-T3 N0M0, with maximum diameters ranging from about 4.2 to 10 cm. Roughly 3.5 to 8 million productive TCRbeta reads were obtained per sample, and no significant difference in read depth was found between tissue types. TCRbeta repertoire sequencing, expression microarrays and whole-exome sequencing were combined in the study across five regions of each liver tumor, with adjacent normal tissue and blood also included. A total of roughly 35 specimens from 5 patients, comprising some 25 tumor regions, 5 adjacent noncancerous liver tissues and 5 peripheral blood samples, were covered by TCRbeta repertoire sequencing. The approximately 25 tumor region samples were profiled with Agilent mRNA microarrays so that TCRbeta repertoire diversity could be related to the local molecular phenotype. Repertoires from technical replicates were highly reproducible, with mean shared-clone rates about 0.88 and correlation coefficients above 0.95.

Beyond this particular receptor, the publication reports: A significantly larger repertoire fraction was made up by the top 250 clones in tumors than in blood (p = 0.039). Since the samples were bulk and unsorted, there was no way to compare CD4+ and CD8+ T cell repertoires. Only about 8-25% of top clones were present in all five regions of a tumor, suggesting spatial heterogeneity of tumor-infiltrating T cells. With just four to six patients in the study, the authors point out that the findings should be validated in a larger study. Repertoire overlap was higher between tumor regions (mean roughly 36%) than tumor-adjacent (around 17%) or tumor-blood (14%) pairs, consistent with antigen-driven expansion. Because sequencing covered only the TCR beta chain and unpaired alpha chains were not captured, true repertoire diversity is likely underestimated.

Without any cell sorting, total RNA and DNA were extracted together from approximately 22-30 mg of bulk tissue using the AllPrep DNA/RNA mini kit. Between late 2015 and March 2016, roughly 5 patients in China with histopathologically diagnosed primary liver carcinoma had their tumors surgically resected. At the time of sampling, the patients were treatment-naive and had chronic HBV infection. Each tumor was sampled at five spatially separated regions: the tumor centre plus the superior, inferior, left-lateral and right-lateral poles. Histology showed that every tumor sample contained more than 80% viable tumor cells. Fresh tumor and adjacent tissue pieces were bisected; one half was stored in RNAlater at -80°C, the other sent for histology. This clonotype was observed a handful of times. There is no known antigen for this receptor. Nothing much larger sits one base from this clone, and base qualities are not available.

V and J are truncated by 6 bases and 9 bases respectively, leaving an intervening sequence of 18 bases. From the cysteine through the phenylalanine, the CDR3 covers 14 amino acids. The retained sequence is limited to the CDR3, 42 bases, with the frame set at the first base. From the germline V gene, CDR1 is MRHNA and CDR2 is SNTAGT. TCRbeta-specific cDNA was reverse-transcribed from 500 ng total RNA using a constant-region primer and ProtoScript II reverse transcriptase. Construction of the TCRbeta libraries relied on three nested rounds of multiplex PCR, following a slightly modified ARM-PCR procedure. Each of the first two PCR rounds ran for about 10 cycles and used multiplex TRBV1-TRBV30 forward primers together with a Cbeta reverse primer. A final 25-cycle PCR with Deep VentR polymerase added sample barcodes and Illumina adapters. Amplicons of 200-500 bp were gel-purified with a QIAquick gel extraction kit before sequencing. An Illumina HiSeq 2500 was used to sequence the TCRbeta amplicons, generating 250-bp paired-end reads. The study's own analysis went as follows. Reads were quality-trimmed with Trimmomatic v0.33, and paired reads were merged with FLASH v1.2.11 to recover full CDR3 sequences. V, D and J germline segments were assigned to the rearranged TCRbeta sequences using MiGEC v1.2.1b. Clonotype statistics and Shannon-Wiener diversity indices were calculated with VDJtools v1.0.0. Except for diversity analysis, only each sample's 250 most abundant clonotypes were used in subsequent analyses to reduce sampling bias. In-frame beta chains were kept once TCRdb had trimmed the public reads at Q25 with fastp and called clones with MiXCR. Rows with one shared CDR3 protein collapse into an entry with the most common genes and DNA. TCRdb assigned the V and J calls; the authors' analysis was not used. Counted in this sample were approximately 120,000 distinct CDR3 sequences; 60% to 80% of them appeared once. The biggest ten clones account for roughly 7.9% of the sample.

Input material: liver tumor tissue from sampling region 3. Read against the paper, the sample's cell subset or site label means: tumor region T3, left-lateral pole. This receptor was obtained from a woman between 55 and 75 years old with primary liver carcinoma and hepatitis B virus infection. The receptor chain draws on TRBV6-4 and TRBJ2-1; TRBD2 is perhaps the D gene, given 5 matching bases. The nucleotide sequence reads as follows: TGTGCCAGCAGGCCGGGCCCCTCGGCGGGTGAGCAGTTCTTC. It specifies CASRPGPSAGEQFF.